This T cell receptor beta chain emerged from a study of T cells in Graves' hyperthyroidism and ophthalmopathy. This clonotype has just a few counts. A junction boundary mismatches the germline segment, possibly from a read error. It was RNA transcripts that yielded the amplified TCR beta CDR3 regions. The primer set for the first-round RT-PCR of the TCR CDR3 was HTBI. One entry per CDR3 protein results from TCRdb running MiXCR on the multiplex PCR reads. The sample has about 350,000 distinct CDR3 sequences, about a sixth seen once. Germline V gene sequence: CDR1 MGHRA, CDR2 YSYEKL. There are 16 residues in the CDR3.

This sequence was found in a middle-aged woman with Graves' ophthalmopathy. The gene calls are TRBV4-1 and TRBJ1-2; D is possibly TRBD1 (6 bases). The sequenced material came from blood. The CDR3 DNA sequence: TGCGCCAGCAGCCAGGTGCCTAATGGGGGGCAAGGTGGCTACATCTTC. This gives the protein CASSQVPNGGQGGYIF.